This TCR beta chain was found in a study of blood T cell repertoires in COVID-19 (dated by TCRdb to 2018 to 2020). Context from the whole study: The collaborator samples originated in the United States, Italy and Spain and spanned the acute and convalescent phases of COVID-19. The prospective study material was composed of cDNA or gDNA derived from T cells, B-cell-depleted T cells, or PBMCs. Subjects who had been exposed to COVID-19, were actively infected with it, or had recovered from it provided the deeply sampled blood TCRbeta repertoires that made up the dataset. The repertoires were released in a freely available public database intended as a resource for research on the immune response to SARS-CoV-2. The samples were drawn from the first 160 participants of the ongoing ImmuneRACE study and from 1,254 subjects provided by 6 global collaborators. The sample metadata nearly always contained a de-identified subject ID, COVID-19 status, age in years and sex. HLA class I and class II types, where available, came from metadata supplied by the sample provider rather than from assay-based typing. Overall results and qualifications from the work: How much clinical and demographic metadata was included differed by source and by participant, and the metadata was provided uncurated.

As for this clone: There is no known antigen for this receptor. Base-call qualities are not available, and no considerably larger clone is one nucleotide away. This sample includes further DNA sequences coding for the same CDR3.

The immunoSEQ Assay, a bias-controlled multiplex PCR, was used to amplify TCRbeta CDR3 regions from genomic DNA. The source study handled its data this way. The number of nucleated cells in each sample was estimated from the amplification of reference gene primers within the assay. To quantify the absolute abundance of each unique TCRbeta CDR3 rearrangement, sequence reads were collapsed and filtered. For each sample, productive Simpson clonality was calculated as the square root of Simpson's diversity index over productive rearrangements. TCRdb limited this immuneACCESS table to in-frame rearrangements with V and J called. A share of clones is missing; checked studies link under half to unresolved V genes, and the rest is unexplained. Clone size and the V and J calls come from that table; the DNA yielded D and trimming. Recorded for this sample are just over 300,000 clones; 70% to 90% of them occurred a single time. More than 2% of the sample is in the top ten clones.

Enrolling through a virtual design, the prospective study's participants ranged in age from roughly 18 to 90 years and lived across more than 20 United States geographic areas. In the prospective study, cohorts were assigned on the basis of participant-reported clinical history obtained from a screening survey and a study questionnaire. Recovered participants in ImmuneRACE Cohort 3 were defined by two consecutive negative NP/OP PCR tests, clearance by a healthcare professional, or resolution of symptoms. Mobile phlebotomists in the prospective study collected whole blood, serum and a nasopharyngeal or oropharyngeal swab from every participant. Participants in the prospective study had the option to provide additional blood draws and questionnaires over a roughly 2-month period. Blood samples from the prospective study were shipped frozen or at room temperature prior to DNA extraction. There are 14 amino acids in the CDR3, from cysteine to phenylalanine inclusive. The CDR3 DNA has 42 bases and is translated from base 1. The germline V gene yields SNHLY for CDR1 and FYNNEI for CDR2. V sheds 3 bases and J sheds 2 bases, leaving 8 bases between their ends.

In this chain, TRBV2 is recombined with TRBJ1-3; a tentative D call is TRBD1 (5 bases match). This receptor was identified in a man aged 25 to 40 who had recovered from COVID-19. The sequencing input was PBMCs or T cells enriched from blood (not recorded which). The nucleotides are TGTGCCAGCAGTGAGGGGGGAACTGGAAACACCATATATTTT. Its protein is CASSEGGTGNTIYF.